Shown below are 14 T cell receptor beta chains from a single sample sequenced in a study of cytomegalovirus exposure and HLA in healthy donors. In the PCR, 60 Vbeta and 13 Jbeta primers were used. This table comes from immunoSEQ multiplex PCR, and its TCRdb copy is limited to in-frame clones, with some not included. The sample has fewer than 120,000 clones; 70% to 85% are singletons. Sequencing was carried out using PBMCs. The origin of the receptors is a man younger than 45 in good health and CMV-seropositive.

The chain has TRBV18 and TRBJ2-1, with D maybe TRBD2 (6 bases). Germline-derived CDR1 and CDR2 are KGHSH and LQKENI. Deletions cut 2 bases from V and 9 bases from J, with 8 bases between. The CDR3 is 12 residues long. CDR3 in amino acids: CASSPGGIEQFF. CDR3 sequence (DNA): TGTGCCAGCTCACCAGGAGGGATTGAGCAGTTCTTC. The full variable domain, with the rest looked up from reference TRBV18 and TRBJ2-1, is NAGVMQNPRHLVRRRGQEARLRCSPMKGHSHVYWYRQLPEEGLKFMVYLQKENIIDESGMPKERFSAEFPKEGPSILRIQQVVRGDSAAYFCASSPGGIEQFFGPGTRLTVL.

This chain joins TRBV6-7 and TRBJ1-3; D may be TRBD1 (6 bases). TRBV6-7 is an open reading frame, and its role is uncertain. The CDR3 length is 13 residues. The ends were cut back, 11 bases at V and 3 bases at J, with 14 bases in the middle. The DNA for the CDR3 is TGTGCCTGCCAGGGGAACTGTGGAAACACCATATATTTT. Its translation: CACQGNCGNTIYF.

The V call is TRBV11-3, the J call TRBJ2-5; tentatively, D is TRBD1 (6 bases). V gave up 8 bases and J gave up 2 bases, with 9 bases separating them. Germline loops: CDR1 SGHNT, CDR2 YENEEA. The CDR3 covers 12 residues. The CDR3 loop is CASQGPQETQYF. Written as DNA, the CDR3 is TGTGCCAGCCAGGGGCCACAAGAGACCCAGTACTTC.

The chain recombines TRBV29-1 with TRBJ2-3; 16 nucleotides agree with TRBD2. Germline V gene data show CDR1 as SQVTM and CDR2 as ANQGSEA. The ends lost 6 bases at V and 2 bases at J; junction bases unmatched: 8. CDR3 length: 17 residues. For the CDR3, the DNA is TGCAGCGTGATGGGGGGACTAGCGGGGGGGTCCACAGATACGCAGTATTTT. Translating gives CSVMGGLAGGSTDTQYF.

The chain combines TRBV19 with TRBJ1-2, with D uncertain. The V gene lost 3 bases and the J gene lost 3 bases, with 8 bases spanning the gap. The germline V gene encodes CDR1 LNHDA and CDR2 SQIVND (reference sequence). The CDR3 loop spans 13 amino acids. In DNA form, the CDR3 reads TGTGCCAGTAGTATGTCAGTCTACTATGGCTACACCTTC. This translates into CASSMSVYYGYTF.

This clone has more than one count but fewer than ten. J is TRBJ2-7 and V is TRBV4-3; 10 bases are a match to TRBD2. Germline-derived CDR1 and CDR2 are LGHNA and YSLEER. The CDR3 totals 15 residues. V lost 3 bases and J lost 6; bases outside the gene matches: 8. CDR3 nucleotide sequence: TGCGCCAGCAGCCAGGGGATCGGACTAGCGGTCGAGCAGTACTTC. Amino acid sequence: CASSQGIGLAVEQYF.

V usage is TRBV2 and J usage is TRBJ2-3, with 8 bases identical to TRBD1. CDR1 and CDR2 (germline): SNHLY, FYNNEI. CDR3 size: 15 residues. The V and J ends lost 5 bases and 5 bases, in that order; junction bases with no gene match: 9. The CDR3 nucleotides are TGTGCCAGCAGTCGAGACGCCAGGGGGCGAGATACGCAGTATTTT. Translating gives CASSRDARGRDTQYF.

The V call is TRBV19, the J call TRBJ2-5; D unresolved. CDR3 length: 14 residues. V was pared by 4 bases and J by 0 bases, with 9 bases between. Germline CDR1 LNHDA, CDR2 SQIVND (reference sequence). This chain's CDR3 is CASSNGRYQETQYF. The CDR3 DNA sequence: TGTGCCAGTAGTAATGGCAGGTACCAAGAGACCCAGTACTTC.

J is TRBJ2-7 and V is TRBV6-5; the match to TRBD1 covers 9 bases. The J segment lost 4 bases and the V segment lost 6 bases, leaving 7 bases of the junction unmatched. This CDR3 contains 14 residues. Per germline, CDR1 MNHEY and CDR2 SVGAGI. The chain's CDR3 is CASRPRDRVYEQYF. CDR3 DNA sequence: TGTGCCAGCAGACCCCGGGACAGGGTTTACGAGCAGTACTTC.

V is TRBV5-1 and J is TRBJ1-2; a weak D match, TRBD1 (5 bases). The CDR3 runs 14 residues. The germline gives CDR1 SGHRS, CDR2 YFSETQ. V was trimmed by 1 base and J by 7 bases, leaving 14 bases between them. In DNA, the CDR3 is TGCGCCAGCAGCTTGACGGGAGGGGCTGGTGGCTACACCTTC. It translates to CASSLTGGAGGYTF.

This clone showed up just a few times. The chain joins TRBV18 to TRBJ1-6, with TRBD1 matching over 7 bases. V was pared by 0 bases and J by 10 bases, with 3 bases of the junction left unmatched. This CDR3 region has 14 residues. Germline V lookup: CDR1 KGHSH, CDR2 LQKENI. The CDR3 nucleotides read TGTGCCAGCTCACCACCGGGGACAGTCTCACCCCTCCACTTT. Protein: CASSPPGTVSPLHF.

The CDR3 here is CASKTLRGWNYGYTF. CDR3 bases: TGTGCCAGCAAGACCCTTAGGGGCTGGAACTATGGCTACACCTTC. This rearrangement joins TRBV2 to TRBJ1-2; D may be TRBD1 (5 bases). This CDR3 is 15 amino acids long. V lost 7 bases to trimming and J lost 2 bases, with 17 bases between them. The germline V gene encodes CDR1 SNHLY and CDR2 FYNNEI.

This chain links TRBV5-1 with TRBJ2-3; 11 positions match TRBD1. Germline V gene sequence: CDR1 SGHRS, CDR2 YFSETQ. The CDR3 loop spans 16 amino acids. Trimming took 4 bases from V and 4 from J; bases not matched to a gene: 8. The CDR3 DNA is TGCGCCAGCAGCGTCCAAGGACAGGGGGCTCCAGATACGCAGTATTTT. Protein sequence: CASSVQGQGAPDTQYF.

This clone has just a few counts. V and J are TRBV5-6 and TRBJ1-1; the D is unclear. V was cut by 1 base and J by 1 base, with 11 bases left in between. The CDR3 runs 15 residues. The germline V gene has CDR1 SGHDT and CDR2 YYEEEE. The CDR3: CASSLSPTANTEAFF. The CDR3 DNA follows: TGTGCCAGCAGCTTGAGCCCTACAGCGAACACTGAAGCTTTCTTT.